This TCR beta chain derives from a study of tumor-infiltrating lymphocytes in oesophageal squamous cell carcinoma. The CDR3 has 14 amino acids. Per germline, CDR1 SGHRS and CDR2 YFSETQ. Trimming left V 0 bases short and J 10 bases short, with 14 bases between. Regarding this clonotype: A much larger clone differs from this one at a single base, so this may be a read error.

MiXCR, applied by TCRdb to the PCR reads, yields one record per CDR3 protein. The table lists approximately 19,000 distinct CDR3 sequences, roughly 40% of them singletons. The J gene is TRBJ2-1, the V gene TRBV5-1; D may be TRBD1 (6 bases). This receptor was taken from a female donor with esophageal squamous cell carcinoma. Sequenced input: normal esophageal tissue next to the tumor. CDR3 protein: CASSLVLGANEQFF. DNA of the CDR3: TGCGCCAGCAGCTTGGTGTTGGGGGCTAACGAGCAGTTCTTC.